Below, 21 T cell receptor beta chains from the same sample are listed, as sequenced in a study of CD8 T cells in ankylosing spondylitis. Study-level results: Seemingly characteristic of ankylosing spondylitis blood was a TCR beta motif consisting of 7 or 8 highly homologous variants.

Each CDR3 protein is one row after TCRdb ran MiXCR on the 5' RACE reads. The table shows roughly 350,000 distinct CDR3 sequences, with 6.5% to 10% occurring only once. The antigens of these receptors remain unknown. Sequenced material: blood, either unsorted or a sorted T cell fraction (not recorded which). The receptors shown here come from a male donor with ankylosing spondylitis.

At least ten counts were recorded for this clonotype. This sequence joins TRBV29-1 and TRBJ2-3; possibly TRBD1 for D (6 bases). CDR3 length: 12 amino acids. Trimming took 1 base from V and 7 from J, leaving 9 bases between them. Germline V gene data show CDR1 as SQVTM and CDR2 as ANQGSEA. The DNA of the CDR3 is TGCAGCGTTGAAGGCCAGGGGTATACGCAGTATTTT. It yields the protein CSVEGQGYTQYF.

This clonotype was observed a handful of times. This rearrangement joins TRBV29-1 to TRBJ1-5; TRBD1 agrees at 7 bases. The germline V gene encodes CDR1 SQVTM and CDR2 ANQGSEA. The V and J ends lost 6 bases and 4 bases, in that order; junction bases with no gene match: 6. This CDR3 spans 13 amino acids. The CDR3 sequence: CSVGDSDNQPQHF. The CDR3 DNA reads as TGCAGCGTCGGGGACAGCGATAATCAGCCCCAGCATTTT.

This clonotype appeared many times. The V call is TRBV29-1, the J call TRBJ2-1; 12 bases line up with TRBD2. Per germline, CDR1 SQVTM and CDR2 ANQGSEA. The CDR3 totals 16 residues. Trimming at V came to 6 bases and at J to 0 bases, leaving 6 bases not matched to a gene. CDR3 amino acids: CSVPGTSGLSYNEQFF. In nucleotides, the CDR3 is TGCAGCGTCCCCGGGACTAGCGGGCTCTCCTACAATGAGCAGTTCTTC.

There are a few counts of this clonotype. The gene calls are TRBV2 and TRBJ2-7; the match to TRBD1 covers 9 bases. V lost 8 bases and J lost 0; bases outside the gene matches: 14. Germline values: CDR1 SNHLY, CDR2 FYNNEI. The CDR3 has 17 residues. The CDR3 region is CASAPDRGKRSSYEQYF. CDR3 nucleotides: TGTGCCAGCGCGCCGGACAGGGGCAAAAGAAGCTCCTACGAGCAGTACTTC.

This clonotype was seen repeatedly, ten times or more. The J gene is TRBJ2-7, the V gene TRBV29-1; no reliable D call. V dropped 2 bases and J dropped 0 bases, with 8 bases sitting between them. The CDR3 is 13 residues long. Germline V lookup: CDR1 SQVTM, CDR2 ANQGSEA. CDR3 sequence: CSVEPRNSYEQYF. In DNA, the CDR3 is TGCAGCGTTGAACCCAGGAACTCCTACGAGCAGTACTTC.

This clonotype was detected a few times. The chain employs TRBV28 and TRBJ2-7; 7 positions agree with TRBD2. In germline, CDR1 is MDHEN, CDR2 SYDVKM. V shed 10 bases, J shed 6 bases, and the junction held 9 bases outside the gene matches. The CDR3 has 12 residues. The CDR3, as DNA: TGTGCCATCCGGGACTATGGCAGCGAGCAGTACTTC. Translating it yields CAIRDYGSEQYF.

This chain uses TRBV7-9 with TRBJ1-4; unclear D gene. Germline V gives CDR1 SEHNR, CDR2 FQNEAQ (reference sequence). This CDR3 spans 16 amino acids. Trimming took 3 bases from V and 3 from J, leaving 14 bases between them. CDR3 in amino acids: CASSLGWVSPNEKLFF. The CDR3 region has the DNA TGTGCCAGCAGCTTGGGTTGGGTCAGCCCTAATGAAAAACTGTTTTTT.

This clonotype showed up many times. J is TRBJ2-1 and V is TRBV29-1, with 13 bases lining up with TRBD2. Germline values: CDR1 SQVTM, CDR2 ANQGSEA. This CDR3 region has 14 residues. V trimming: 4 bases; J trimming: 8 bases; junction bases outside the gene matches: 5. The CDR3 loop is CSVVGLAGVDEQFF. CDR3 nucleotide sequence: TGCAGCGTTGTCGGACTAGCGGGAGTGGATGAGCAGTTCTTC.

This clonotype was seen repeatedly, ten times or more. V usage is TRBV28 and J usage is TRBJ1-2, with a weak D call TRBD1 (5 bases). The CDR3 is 14 amino acids. Trimming took 8 bases from V and 4 from J, leaving 17 bases between them. Germline V gives CDR1 MDHEN, CDR2 SYDVKM. Here the CDR3 reads CASRGGTYFYGYTF. As DNA, the CDR3 is TGTGCCAGCCGGGGGGGGACGTATTTCTATGGCTACACCTTC.

The genes are TRBV5-1 and TRBJ2-7; the D gene is possibly TRBD2 (5 bases). The CDR3 totals 15 residues. Germline loops: CDR1 SGHRS, CDR2 YFSETQ. The V and J ends lost 3 bases and 0 bases respectively, with 13 bases between them. The CDR3 sequence is CASSSSGMSSYEQYF. CDR3 DNA: TGCGCCAGCAGCTCCAGCGGAATGAGCTCCTACGAGCAGTACTTC.

Many counts were recorded for this clonotype. This chain connects TRBV5-1 to TRBJ2-7; perhaps TRBD1 as D (6 bases). The CDR3 is 14 residues long. The V end was cut by 0 bases, the J end by 4 bases, with 11 bases between. Per germline, CDR1 SGHRS and CDR2 YFSETQ. The CDR3 protein is CASSLEQGKYEQYF. The CDR3 nucleotides read TGCGCCAGCAGCTTGGAACAGGGAAAGTACGAGCAGTACTTC. Variable domain in full (rest from reference TRBV5-1 and TRBJ2-7): KAGVTQTPRYLIKTRGQQVTLSCSPISGHRSVSWYQQTPGQGLQFLFEYFSETQRNKGNFPGRFSGRQFSNSRSEMNVSTLELGDSALYLCASSLEQGKYEQYFGPGTRLTVT.

The chain is built from TRBV4-1 and TRBJ2-2, with TRBD2 identical over 7 bases. The germline V gene has CDR1 MGHRA and CDR2 YSYEKL. The CDR3 has 15 residues. V trimming: 5 bases; J trimming: 4 bases; junction bases outside the gene matches: 7. The CDR3 DNA follows: TGCGCCAGCAGCTCCCGGGACTATGCCACCGGGGAGCTGTTTTTT. This sequence encodes CASSSRDYATGELFF.

This rearrangement joins TRBV20-1 to TRBJ2-1, with 7 bases fitting TRBD2. This CDR3 has 13 amino acids. In germline, CDR1 is DFQATT, CDR2 SNEGSKA (reference sequence). The CDR3 loop is CSQSGTAGNEQFF. The CDR3 DNA is TGCAGCCAAAGCGGGACCGCCGGCAATGAGCAGTTCTTC.

This rearrangement joins TRBV7-9 to TRBJ2-3; no clear D gene. V was clipped by 1 base and J by 0 bases, with 14 bases between them. This CDR3 comprises 17 residues. Germline V gene lookup returns CDR1 SEHNR and CDR2 FQNEAQ (reference sequence). CDR3 sequence (DNA): TGTGCCAGCAGCTTAGGTTGGACGGATTTTAGCACAGATACGCAGTATTTT. Its protein product is CASSLGWTDFSTDTQYF.

This clonotype was detected a few times. The V gene is TRBV29-1, the J gene TRBJ1-1, with D unclear. With 5 bases removed from V and 5 bases from J, the gap between germline ends came to 18 bases. This CDR3 is 14 amino acids long. Germline assignment: CDR1 SQVTM and CDR2 ANQGSEA. The CDR3: CSVQGIPRWTEAFF. The CDR3 DNA follows: TGCAGCGTTCAAGGGATTCCCCGATGGACTGAAGCTTTCTTT.

This clonotype was observed a handful of times. The genes are TRBV28 and TRBJ2-3; D may be TRBD2 (5 bases). The CDR3 length is 13 residues. Trimming cost V 6 bases and J 4 bases, with 11 bases left between them. Germline V gene sequence: CDR1 MDHEN, CDR2 SYDVKM. CDR3 loop: CASSRGPPDTQYF. The CDR3, as DNA: TGTGCCAGCAGCCGGGGTCCTCCAGATACGCAGTATTTT.

This clonotype turned up a few times. This chain links TRBV4-3 with TRBJ1-2; 12 bases agree with TRBD1. The germline CDR1 and CDR2 sequences are LGHNA and YSLEER. The junction had 13 bases not matched to a gene; V was cut back by 3 bases and J by 8 bases. The CDR3 spans 17 residues. The CDR3 loop reads CASSQTSGTGGNLGYTF. The CDR3 coding sequence is TGCGCCAGCAGCCAGACCAGCGGGACAGGGGGCAATTTAGGCTACACCTTC.

This clonotype was detected a few times. The chain combines TRBV5-5 with TRBJ2-7; D call uncertain. CDR3 length equals 12 residues. Germline assignment: CDR1 SGHKS and CDR2 YYEKEE (reference sequence). The V end lost 2 bases, the J end lost 5 bases, and 8 bases lay between the germline ends. CDR3 bases: TGTGCCAGCAGCTTACCACCCCACGAGCAGTACTTC. It yields the protein CASSLPPHEQYF.

This clonotype showed up just a few times. V is TRBV24-1 and J is TRBJ2-1; D gene ambiguous. Per the germline V gene, CDR1 is KGHDR and CDR2 is SFDVKD. Deletions cut 8 bases from V and 7 bases from J, with 11 bases between. This CDR3 comprises 12 residues. DNA of the CDR3: TGTGCCACCATGTCGCTTAGTAATGAGCAGTTCTTC. Translated: CATMSLSNEQFF.

The genes are TRBV5-1 and TRBJ2-7, with 7 bases that match TRBD2. The germline V gene has CDR1 SGHRS and CDR2 YFSETQ. J gave up 0 bases and V 4 bases, and 7 bases lay outside the gene matches. The CDR3 extends over 15 amino acids. CDR3 in amino acids: CASSQGGASSYEQYF. The CDR3 bases are TGCGCCAGCAGCCAGGGAGGGGCCAGCTCCTACGAGCAGTACTTC.

The chain couples TRBV12-3 or TRBV12-4 to TRBJ1-1, with D hard to call. There are 15 residues in the CDR3. The V and J ends lost 1 base and 1 base respectively, with 10 bases between them. CDR3 residues: CASSLGPLANTEAFF. In nucleotides, the CDR3 is TGTGCCAGCAGTTTAGGGCCACTAGCGAACACTGAAGCTTTCTTT.